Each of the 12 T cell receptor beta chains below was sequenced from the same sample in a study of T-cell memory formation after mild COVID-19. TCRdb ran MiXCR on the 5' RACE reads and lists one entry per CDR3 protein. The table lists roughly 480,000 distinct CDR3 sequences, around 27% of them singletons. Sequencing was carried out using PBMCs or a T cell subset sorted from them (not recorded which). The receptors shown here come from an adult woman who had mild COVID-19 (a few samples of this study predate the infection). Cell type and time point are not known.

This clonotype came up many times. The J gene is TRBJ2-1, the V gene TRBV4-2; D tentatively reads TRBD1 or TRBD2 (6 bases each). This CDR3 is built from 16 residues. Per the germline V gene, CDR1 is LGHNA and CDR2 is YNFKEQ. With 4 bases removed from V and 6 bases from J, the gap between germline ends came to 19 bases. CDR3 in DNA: TGTGCCAGCAGCCCCCGGCTGCGGGACACCTTCAATGAGCAGTTCTTC. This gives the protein CASSPRLRDTFNEQFF.

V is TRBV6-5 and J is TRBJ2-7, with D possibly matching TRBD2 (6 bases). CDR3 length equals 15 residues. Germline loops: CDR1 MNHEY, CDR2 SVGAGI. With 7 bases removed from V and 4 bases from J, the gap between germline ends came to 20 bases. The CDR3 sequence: CASTGVRAGGYEQYF. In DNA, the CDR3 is TGTGCCAGCACCGGGGTACGGGCCGGAGGGTACGAGCAGTACTTC.

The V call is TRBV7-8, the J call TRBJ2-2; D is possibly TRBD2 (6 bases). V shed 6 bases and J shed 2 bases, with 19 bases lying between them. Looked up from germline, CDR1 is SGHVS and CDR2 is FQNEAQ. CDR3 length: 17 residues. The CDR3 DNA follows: TGTGCCAGCAGGCCACAGTCCCGGGACTCCAACACCGGGGAGCTGTTTTTT. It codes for CASRPQSRDSNTGELFF.

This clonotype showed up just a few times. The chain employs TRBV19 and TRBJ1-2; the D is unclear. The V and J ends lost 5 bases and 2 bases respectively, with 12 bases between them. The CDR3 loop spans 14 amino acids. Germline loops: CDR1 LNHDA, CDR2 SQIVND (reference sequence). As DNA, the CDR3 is TGTGCCAGTAGTCCCGAGGTGGGGAACTATGGCTACACCTTC. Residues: CASSPEVGNYGYTF.

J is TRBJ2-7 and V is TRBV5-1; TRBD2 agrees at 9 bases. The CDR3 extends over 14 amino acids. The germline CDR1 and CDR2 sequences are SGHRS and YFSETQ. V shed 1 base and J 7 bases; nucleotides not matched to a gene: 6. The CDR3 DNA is TGCGCCAGCAGCTTGTTGGTAGCGGGAGTGGAGCAGTACTTC. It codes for CASSLLVAGVEQYF.

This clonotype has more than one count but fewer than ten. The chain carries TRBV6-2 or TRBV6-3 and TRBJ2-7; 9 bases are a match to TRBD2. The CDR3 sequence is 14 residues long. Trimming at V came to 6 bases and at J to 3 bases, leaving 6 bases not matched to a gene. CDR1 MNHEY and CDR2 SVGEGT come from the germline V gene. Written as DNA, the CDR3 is TGTGCCAGCAGCACCTGGCGGGAGGGCTACGAGCAGTACTTC. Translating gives CASSTWREGYEQYF.

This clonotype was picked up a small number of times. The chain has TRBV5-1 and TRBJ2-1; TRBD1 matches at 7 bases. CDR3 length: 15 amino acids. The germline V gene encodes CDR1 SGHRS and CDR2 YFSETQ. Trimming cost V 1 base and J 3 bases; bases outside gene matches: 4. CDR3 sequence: CASSLTGQSYNEQFF. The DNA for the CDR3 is TGCGCCAGCAGCTTGACGGGACAGAGCTACAATGAGCAGTTCTTC.

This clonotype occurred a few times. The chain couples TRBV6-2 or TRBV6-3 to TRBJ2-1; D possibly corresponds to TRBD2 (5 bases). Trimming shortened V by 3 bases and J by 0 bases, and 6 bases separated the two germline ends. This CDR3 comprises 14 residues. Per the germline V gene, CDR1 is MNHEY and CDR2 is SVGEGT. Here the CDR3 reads CASSYGSSYNEQFF. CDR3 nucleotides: TGTGCCAGCAGTTATGGGAGCTCCTACAATGAGCAGTTCTTC.

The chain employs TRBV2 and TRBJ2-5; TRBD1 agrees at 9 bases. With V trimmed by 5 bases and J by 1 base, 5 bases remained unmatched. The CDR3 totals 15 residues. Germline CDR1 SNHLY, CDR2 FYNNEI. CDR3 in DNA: TGTGCCAGCAGTCCGGACAGGGGCGCCCAAGAGACCCAGTACTTC. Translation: CASSPDRGAQETQYF. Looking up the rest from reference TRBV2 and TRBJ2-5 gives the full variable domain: EPEVTQTPSHQVTQMGQEVILRCVPISNHLYFYWYRQILGQKVEFLVSFYNNEISEKSEIFDDQFSVERPDGSNFTLKIRSTKLEDSAMYFCASSPDRGAQETQYFGPGTRLLVL.

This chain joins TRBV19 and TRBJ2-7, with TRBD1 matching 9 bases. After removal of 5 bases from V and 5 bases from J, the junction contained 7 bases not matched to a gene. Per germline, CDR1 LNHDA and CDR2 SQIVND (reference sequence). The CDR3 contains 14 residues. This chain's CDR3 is CASSVGTGFHEQYF. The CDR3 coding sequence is TGTGCCAGTAGTGTCGGGACAGGGTTCCACGAGCAGTACTTC.

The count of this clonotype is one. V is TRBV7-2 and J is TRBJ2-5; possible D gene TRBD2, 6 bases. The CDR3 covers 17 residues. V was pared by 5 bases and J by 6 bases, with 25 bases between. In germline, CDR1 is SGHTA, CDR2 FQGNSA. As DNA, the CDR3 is TGTGCCAGCAGCCAGTTTGGAGGGACGGGGCGGAGCAAGACCCAGTACTTC. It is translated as CASSQFGGTGRSKTQYF.

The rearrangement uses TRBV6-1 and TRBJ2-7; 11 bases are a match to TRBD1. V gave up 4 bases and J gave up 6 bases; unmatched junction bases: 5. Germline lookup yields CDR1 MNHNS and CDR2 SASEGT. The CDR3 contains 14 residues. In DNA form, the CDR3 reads TGTGCCAGCAGTGGAGAAGGACAGGGGGCCGAGCAGTACTTC. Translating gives CASSGEGQGAEQYF.